The 29 T cell receptor beta chains below all came from one sample that was sequenced in a study of T-cell memory formation after mild COVID-19. Via MiXCR, TCRdb re-called the 5' RACE reads, giving one row per CDR3 protein. The sample lists tens of thousands of distinct CDR3 sequences; over 10% were seen once. The specimen was PBMCs or a T cell subset sorted from them (not recorded which). Receptor source: a man aged 18 to 29 who had mild COVID-19 (a few samples of this study predate the infection). Cell type and time point are not known.

The chain is built from TRBV4-2 and TRBJ2-5; D may be TRBD1 or TRBD2 (6 bases each). Germline values: CDR1 LGHNA, CDR2 YNFKEQ. The CDR3 runs to 15 residues. The V end was cut by 1 base, the J end by 4 bases, with 13 bases between. The CDR3: CASSQAAGGGETQYF. The CDR3 DNA is TGTGCCAGCAGCCAAGCCGCTGGAGGGGGAGAGACCCAGTACTTC.

This sequence joins TRBV6-2 or TRBV6-3 and TRBJ2-3, with a tentative D call TRBD2 (6 bases). Germline V gives CDR1 MNHEY, CDR2 SVGEGT. Trimming left V 2 bases short and J 3 bases short, with 12 bases between. The CDR3 covers 15 residues. This CDR3 is CASSYDGSWTDTQYF. In nucleotides, the CDR3 is TGTGCCAGCAGTTACGACGGGAGTTGGACAGATACGCAGTATTTT.

V is TRBV7-9 and J is TRBJ2-5, with D perhaps being TRBD1 or TRBD2 (5 bases each). The CDR3 spans 14 residues. The germline V gene has CDR1 SEHNR and CDR2 FQNEAQ (reference sequence). The V end lost 2 bases, the J end lost 1 base, and 8 bases lay between the germline ends. DNA for the CDR3: TGTGCCAGCAGCTTATTAGGGACCCAAGAGACCCAGTACTTC. As protein: CASSLLGTQETQYF. Using reference TRBV7-9 and TRBJ2-5 for the parts outside the CDR3, the full variable domain is DTGVSQNPRHKITKRGQNVTFRCDPISEHNRLYWYRQTLGQGPEFLTYFQNEAQLEKSRLLSDRFSAERPKGSFSTLEIQRTEQGDSAMYLCASSLLGTQETQYFGPGTRLLVL.

The chain combines TRBV27 with TRBJ1-1, with 7 bases fitting TRBD1. CDR1 is MNHEY and CDR2 is SMNVEV in the germline V gene (reference sequence). The CDR3 has 13 residues. The V and J ends lost 7 bases and 4 bases, in that order; junction bases with no gene match: 6. The CDR3 region has the DNA TGTGCCAGCACCTCTCCAGGGGGCACTGAAGCTTTCTTT. This translates into CASTSPGGTEAFF.

The rearrangement uses TRBV11-2 and TRBJ2-3; a possible D gene is TRBD2 (6 bases). CDR3 length: 16 amino acids. CDR1 and CDR2 (germline): SGHAT, FQNNGV. The germline V and J ends were trimmed by 4 bases and 0 bases, with 14 bases remaining between them. The CDR3, as DNA: TGTGCCAGCAGCTGGGCGGTGGGGGGAAGCACAGATACGCAGTATTTT. Translated: CASSWAVGGSTDTQYF.

V is TRBV7-2 and J is TRBJ1-1; TRBD1 matches 8 bases. CDR1 and CDR2 from the germline V gene are SGHTA and FQGNSA. CDR3 size: 11 residues. V gave up 3 bases and J gave up 11 bases; unmatched junction bases: 2. The CDR3: CASSLTGVAFF. CDR3 sequence (DNA): TGTGCCAGCAGCTTGACAGGGGTGGCTTTCTTT. The full variable domain, rest sourced from reference TRBV7-2 and TRBJ1-1, is GAGVSQSPSNKVTEKGKDVELRCDPISGHTALYWYRQSLGQGLEFLIYFQGNSAPDKSGLPSDRFSAERTGGSVSTLTIQRTQQEDSAVYLCASSLTGVAFFGQGTRLTVV.

The chain couples TRBV5-1 to TRBJ2-7; D uncertain. Trimming left V 0 bases short and J 2 bases short, with 9 bases between. The CDR3 is 14 residues long. Germline values: CDR1 SGHRS, CDR2 YFSETQ. The CDR3 sequence: CASSLVASTYEQYF. The CDR3 region has the DNA TGCGCCAGCAGCTTGGTCGCGTCAACCTACGAGCAGTACTTC.

This clonotype was recorded a few times. This chain connects TRBV13 to TRBJ1-6; possibly TRBD1 for D (5 bases). The germline CDR1 and CDR2 sequences are PRHDT and FYEKMQ (reference sequence). Trimming took off 0 bases at V and 9 bases at J, with 12 bases between the two ends. CDR3 size: 15 residues. CDR3 sequence: CASSLGHSRGSPLHF. The CDR3 DNA sequence: TGTGCCAGCAGCTTAGGCCATTCAAGGGGTTCACCCCTCCACTTT.

The rearrangement joins TRBV6-5 to TRBJ1-1; 7 bases match TRBD1. Trimming removed 5 bases from V and 5 bases from J; junction bases left unmatched: 5. Germline values: CDR1 MNHEY, CDR2 SVGAGI. The CDR3 is made up of 13 amino acids. The CDR3 bases are TGTGCCAGCAGTCGGGGCAGGGGGACTGAAGCTTTCTTT. Its protein product is CASSRGRGTEAFF.

In this sample, this clonotype turned up a few times. V gene TRBV2 combines with J gene TRBJ2-7; TRBD2 agrees at 8 bases. Per germline, CDR1 SNHLY and CDR2 FYNNEI. The junction had 12 bases not matched to a gene; V was cut back by 6 bases and J by 5 bases. The CDR3 loop spans 15 amino acids. CDR3 sequence: CASSAGTRALDEQYF. CDR3 nucleotides: TGTGCCAGCAGCGCTGGGACTAGAGCTCTCGACGAGCAGTACTTC.

The V and J genes are TRBV21-1 and TRBJ1-1; TRBD1 reflects the table's D call only, with no check against the DNA. TRBV21-1 is tagged as a pseudogene. This CDR3 spans 14 amino acids. The CDR3 sequence: CASRQRTGELKAFF. In DNA form, the CDR3 reads TGTGCCAGCAGACAGAGGACAGGGGAGCTAAAAGCTTTCTTT.

The V gene is TRBV7-9, the J gene TRBJ1-1; D gene unclear. This CDR3 has 14 amino acids. Trimming left V 3 bases short and J 0 bases short, with 8 bases between. CDR1 and CDR2 from the germline V gene are SEHNR and FQNEAQ (reference sequence). In DNA, the CDR3 is TGTGCCAGCAGCTTTCGGAGCATGAACACTGAAGCTTTCTTT. It is translated as CASSFRSMNTEAFF.

This clonotype was detected ten times or more. The CDR3 region has the DNA TGTGCCAGCAGCTTAGGTTTACAGGGGGAAAACATTCAGTACTTC. It codes for CASSLGLQGENIQYF. The chain has TRBV7-2 and TRBJ2-4, with TRBD1 matching 8 bases. V dropped 1 base and J dropped 5; count of bases not matched to a gene: 4. Germline CDR1 is SGHTA and CDR2 is FQGNSA. The CDR3 is made up of 15 amino acids.

The chain links TRBV7-9 to TRBJ1-2, with D unresolved. Germline lookup yields CDR1 SEHNR and CDR2 FQNEAQ (reference sequence). V was clipped by 5 bases and J by 8 bases, with 12 bases between them. CDR3 size: 12 residues. CDR3 sequence: CASSVAAGGYTF. As DNA, the CDR3 is TGTGCCAGCAGCGTGGCCGCGGGAGGCTACACCTTC.

The CDR3 region has the DNA TGTGCCAGCAGCCAAGCGGGGGACCCGTATGGTGAGCAGTTCTTC. Its protein product is CASSQAGDPYGEQFF. The rearrangement joins TRBV4-2 to TRBJ2-1, with D possibly matching TRBD2 (6 bases). In germline, CDR1 is LGHNA, CDR2 YNFKEQ. CDR3 length equals 15 residues. The V end lost 1 base, the J end lost 9 bases, and 16 bases lay between the germline ends.

This clonotype appeared many times. The junction and the germline gene differ at one end; a read error may be behind it. The rearrangement uses TRBV7-9 and TRBJ2-2; D gene uncertain. CDR3 size: 11 residues. Per the germline V gene, CDR1 is SEHNR and CDR2 is FQNEAQ (reference sequence). The CDR3 nucleotides read TGTGCCAGCAGCATAGCCGGGGAGCTGTTTTTT. It codes for CASSIAGELFF.

This clonotype appeared many times. This rearrangement joins TRBV27 to TRBJ2-1; tentatively, D is TRBD2 (6 bases). The CDR3 is made up of 12 amino acids. CDR1 MNHEY and CDR2 SMNVEV come from the germline V gene (reference sequence). V was cut by 6 bases and J by 9 bases, with 12 bases left in between. The CDR3 sequence: CASRRGWAEQFF. The CDR3 region has the DNA TGTGCCAGCAGGCGGGGTTGGGCTGAGCAGTTCTTC.

This clonotype was recorded a few times. The chain carries TRBV6-6 and TRBJ2-5; TRBD2 matches at 12 bases. This CDR3 has 16 amino acids. The germline V gene encodes CDR1 MNHNY and CDR2 SVGAGI (reference sequence). The V segment lost 4 bases and the J segment 3 bases; nucleotides outside the gene matches: 6. CDR3 region: CASSWPGLAGEETQYF. The CDR3 DNA is TGTGCCAGCAGTTGGCCGGGACTAGCGGGTGAAGAGACCCAGTACTTC.

The chain uses TRBV29-1 and TRBJ2-7; D perhaps matches TRBD2 (5 bases). The CDR3 is 14 amino acids. Germline V gene data show CDR1 as SQVTM and CDR2 as ANQGSEA. Trimming took off 3 bases at V and 5 bases at J, with 17 bases between the two ends. As DNA, the CDR3 is TGCAGCGTTGAGGACCCCAAAAGCGGCAACGAGCAGTACTTC. As protein: CSVEDPKSGNEQYF.

The chain recombines TRBV24-1 with TRBJ2-3; TRBD2 aligns across 11 bases. The V segment lost 3 bases and the J segment 6 bases; nucleotides outside the gene matches: 7. The CDR3 runs to 16 residues. The V gene's germline CDR1 is KGHDR and CDR2 SFDVKD. The CDR3, as DNA: TGTGCCACCAGTGATCCGTTGACTAGCGGGGTCGATACGCAGTATTTT. It is translated as CATSDPLTSGVDTQYF.

The rearrangement joins TRBV9 to TRBJ2-5, with D perhaps TRBD1 (5 bases). The germline CDR1 and CDR2 sequences are SGDLS and YYNGEE. V was trimmed by 0 bases and J by 5 bases, leaving 11 bases between them. The CDR3 is made up of 14 amino acids. Here the CDR3 reads CASSVAAGKETQYF. The DNA for the CDR3 is TGTGCCAGCAGCGTAGCGGCAGGGAAGGAGACCCAGTACTTC.

This clonotype was detected only a few times. The chain combines TRBV6-5 with TRBJ1-1; tentative D call: TRBD1 (5 bases). Germline V CDR1 and CDR2: MNHEY, SVGAGI. The CDR3 spans 13 residues. V was cut by 2 bases and J by 5 bases, with 9 bases left in between. The CDR3 region is CASSYGGGTEAFF. The DNA of the CDR3 is TGTGCCAGCAGTTACGGGGGGGGGACTGAAGCTTTCTTT.

The V call is TRBV20-1, the J call TRBJ2-7, with a weak D call TRBD1 (6 bases). The CDR3 runs to 14 residues. CDR1 is DFQATT and CDR2 is SNEGSKA in the germline V gene (reference sequence). V gave up 6 bases and J gave up 1 base, with 16 bases separating them. The CDR3 region has the DNA TGCAGTGCCCGACCGGGACAAGCTTCCTACGAGCAGTACGTC. Amino acid sequence: CSARPGQASYEQYV.

The table lists this clonotype with a few counts. V is TRBV12-3 or TRBV12-4 and J is TRBJ2-1, with D perhaps being TRBD1 or TRBD2 (5 bases each). This CDR3 region has 14 residues. Trimming took off 7 bases at V and 8 bases at J, with 18 bases between the two ends. In DNA, the CDR3 is TGTGCCAGCATTCACCGGGACGAGCATCATGAGCAGTTCTTC. Amino acid sequence: CASIHRDEHHEQFF.

The gene calls are TRBV11-2 and TRBJ2-4; 7 nucleotides line up with TRBD2. The germline V gene has CDR1 SGHAT and CDR2 FQNNGV. The V and J ends lost 2 bases and 5 bases, in that order; junction bases with no gene match: 0. This CDR3 has 13 residues. CDR3 sequence reads: CASSLSGENIQYF. The CDR3 DNA sequence: TGTGCCAGCAGCTTAAGCGGGGAAAACATTCAGTACTTC.

This clonotype was counted a few times. The chain uses TRBV28 and TRBJ1-5, with TRBD1 matching 7 bases. The germline gives CDR1 MDHEN, CDR2 SYDVKM. V dropped 3 bases and J dropped 4; count of bases not matched to a gene: 9. The CDR3 covers 16 residues. CDR3 in DNA: TGTGCCAGCAGTTTGTCGATCCCAGGGGGGAATCAGCCCCAGCATTTT. This codes for CASSLSIPGGNQPQHF. Full variable domain (outside the CDR3, taken from reference TRBV28 and TRBJ1-5): DVKVTQSSRYLVKRTGEKVFLECVQDMDHENMFWYRQDPGLGLRLIYFSYDVKMKEKGDIPEGYSVSREKKERFSLILESASTNQTSMYLCASSLSIPGGNQPQHFGDGTRLSIL.

This sequence joins TRBV15 and TRBJ1-2, with D tentatively TRBD1 (5 bases). V was cut by 4 bases and J by 7 bases, with 19 bases left in between. The CDR3 spans 15 residues. The germline V gene encodes CDR1 LNHNV and CDR2 YYDKDF (reference sequence). The CDR3 DNA reads as TGTGCCACCAGCACCTCTGGGGACGGGAATGGTGGCTACACCTTC. Translated, it gives CATSTSGDGNGGYTF.

This chain links TRBV7-9 with TRBJ2-3; TRBD1 is a possible D gene (5 bases). With 8 bases removed from V and 0 bases from J, the gap between germline ends came to 15 bases. Looked up from germline, CDR1 is SEHNR and CDR2 is FQNEAQ (reference sequence). This CDR3 has 15 residues. The CDR3 protein is CASQWVGQSTDTQYF. CDR3 nucleotides: TGTGCCAGCCAGTGGGTGGGGCAGAGCACAGATACGCAGTATTTT.

The chain has TRBV4-3 and TRBJ2-3; D perhaps matches TRBD2 (6 bases). The V gene's germline CDR1 is LGHNA and CDR2 YSLEER. CDR3 size: 15 residues. V was trimmed by 0 bases and J by 5 bases, leaving 12 bases between them. CDR3 bases: TGCGCCAGCAGCCAAGATTGGGTTAGCGGAGATACGCAGTATTTT. Amino acids: CASSQDWVSGDTQYF.